This T cell receptor (beta chain) comes out of a study of blood T cell repertoires in COVID-19. The assay was immunoSEQ multiplex PCR, and TCRdb's table has in-frame clones only and misses some. The data hold 160,000 or so clones, with 80% to 90% observed a single time. The CDR3 covers 12 residues. Per the germline V gene, CDR1 is MNHEY and CDR2 is SVGAGI. V lost 8 bases to trimming and J lost 5 bases; unmatched junction nucleotides: 4. What was sequenced was PBMCs or T cells enriched from blood (not recorded which). This chain joins TRBV6-5 and TRBJ2-7, with 9 bases fitting TRBD1. The receptor was isolated from a man over 45 who had recovered from COVID-19. This CDR3 is CASGDRVHEQYF. The CDR3 DNA is TGTGCCAGCGGGGACAGGGTCCACGAGCAGTACTTC.